The present T cell receptor beta chain was sequenced within a study of T cell clones after liver transplantation. Overall study context: Third-party-reactive TCRbeta sequences from pre-transplant mixed lymphocyte reactions served as antigen-independent comparators.

This CDR3 is 13 amino acids long. CDR1 and CDR2 (germline): SGHDN, FVKESK. The V end was cut by 4 bases, the J end by 4 bases, with 9 bases between. Using immunoSEQ multiplex PCR, the repertoire was profiled, and TCRdb retains in-frame clones only, with some absent. The sample gives more than 65,000 clones, about 88% of which show up once; 2.7% is in the top ten. The chain links TRBV14 to TRBJ2-3; D remains ambiguous. This receptor was obtained from a human donor who received a liver transplant. The specimen was CD4+ T cells from blood, collected before liver transplant. This CDR3 reads CASSLDLADTQYF. The CDR3 DNA sequence: TGTGCCAGCAGCCTCGATTTGGCAGATACGCAGTATTTT. The complete variable domain, with remaining parts taken from reference TRBV14 and TRBJ2-3, reads EAGVTQFPSHSVIEKGQTVTLRCDPISGHDNLYWYRRVMGKEIKFLLHFVKESKQDESGMPNNRFLAERTGGTYSTLKVQPAELEDSGVYFCASSLDLADTQYFGPGTRLTVL.